These 8 T cell receptor beta chains were sequenced from one sample in a study of blood T cells in healthy people across ages. Through a sample-barcoded 5' primer and a J-beta primer mix, a second PCR was run for roughly 6 to 11 cycles. From the 5' RACE reads, TCRdb called clonotypes with MiXCR, one entry per CDR3 protein. The data show roughly 680,000 distinct CDR3 sequences, roughly 20% seen once. Material for sequencing was blood. Every receptor here comes from a man in his 70s in good health.

This clonotype occurred once. The CDR3 region is CSAQPGADTQYF. Written as DNA, the CDR3 is TGCAGTGCCCAGCCCGGGGCAGATACGCAGTATTTT. The rearrangement uses TRBV20-1 and TRBJ2-3; possibly TRBD2 for D (5 bases). The length of the CDR3 is 12 residues. Trimming shortened V by 6 bases and J by 4 bases, and 11 bases separated the two germline ends. CDR1 is DFQATT, CDR2 SNEGSKA, per germline (reference sequence).

This chain uses TRBV7-9 with TRBJ1-4, with D possibly TRBD1 on 5 matching bases. The V gene lost 5 bases and the J gene lost 8 bases, with 18 bases spanning the gap. The germline V gene has CDR1 SEHNR and CDR2 FQNEAQ (reference sequence). The length of the CDR3 is 15 residues. The CDR3 spells CASSPLSGQVEKLFF. CDR3 bases: TGTGCCAGCAGCCCGCTCTCGGGGCAGGTCGAAAAACTGTTTTTT. Variable domain in full (rest from reference TRBV7-9 and TRBJ1-4): DTGVSQNPRHKITKRGQNVTFRCDPISEHNRLYWYRQTLGQGPEFLTYFQNEAQLEKSRLLSDRFSAERPKGSFSTLEIQRTEQGDSAMYLCASSPLSGQVEKLFFGSGTQLSVL.

This clonotype appeared a few times. The rearrangement links TRBV10-2 to TRBJ1-1; maybe TRBD1 (5 bases). Per the germline V gene, CDR1 is WSHSY and CDR2 is SAAADI. V lost 4 bases to trimming and J lost 1 base, with 7 bases between them. The CDR3 spans 13 residues. The CDR3 loop is CASSAGKNTEAFF. Written as DNA, the CDR3 is TGCGCCAGCAGTGCAGGGAAGAACACTGAAGCTTTCTTT.

This clonotype showed up many times. This chain uses TRBV20-1 with TRBJ2-5; TRBD1 is a possible D gene (5 bases). The length of the CDR3 is 12 residues. The V end was cut by 6 bases, the J end by 1 base, with 9 bases between. Germline values: CDR1 DFQATT, CDR2 SNEGSKA (reference sequence). CDR3 nucleotides: TGCAGTGCGCAGACAGTCCAAGAGACCCAGTACTTC. Protein sequence: CSAQTVQETQYF.

This clonotype was detected ten times or more. This chain uses TRBV3-1 with TRBJ2-1; D is possibly TRBD2 (6 bases). CDR1 and CDR2 (germline): LGHDT, YNNKEL (reference sequence). The germline V and J ends were trimmed by 3 bases and 6 bases, with 9 bases remaining between them. The CDR3 contains 13 residues. The CDR3 nucleotides are TGTGCCAGCAGCCATCGGGGGATCAATGAGCAGTTCTTC. Amino acid sequence: CASSHRGINEQFF.

This clonotype turned up a few times. This chain uses TRBV7-9 with TRBJ2-7; 11 nucleotides line up with TRBD2. Per germline, CDR1 SEHNR and CDR2 FQNEAQ (reference sequence). CDR3 length: 15 residues. V lost 4 bases, J lost 2 bases, and 4 bases stayed unmatched. The CDR3 DNA sequence: TGTGCCAGCAGCTCCTCGGGACTAGCGGCCTACGAGCAGTACTTC. Its translation: CASSSSGLAAYEQYF.

This clonotype was observed a few times. The chain employs TRBV19 and TRBJ2-3; 11 bases line up with TRBD1. V shed 7 bases and J 4 bases; nucleotides not matched to a gene: 10. The germline V gene has CDR1 LNHDA and CDR2 SQIVND (reference sequence). The CDR3 consists of 16 residues. CDR3 protein: CASTDRGQGASDTQYF. DNA of the CDR3: TGTGCCAGTACCGATCGAGGACAGGGGGCTTCAGATACGCAGTATTTT.

In the case of this clonotype: This sequence may be a read error, since a much larger clone differs from it by one base. The chain recombines TRBV5-1 with TRBJ2-7; a weak D match, TRBD1 (6 bases). Per germline, CDR1 SGHRS and CDR2 YFSETQ. V was cut by 4 bases and J by 3 bases, with 11 bases left in between. The CDR3 extends over 13 amino acids. The CDR3 sequence is CASSTVQGYEQYF. CDR3 DNA: TGCGCCAGCAGCACCGTACAGGGCTACGAGCAGTACTTC.